Listed below are T cell receptor beta chains from one sample, sequenced in a study of OX40 agonist ivuxolimab in advanced cancers. Profiling relied on immunoSEQ multiplex PCR, and the TCRdb table lists in-frame clones only, not all of them. The data contain over 50,000 clones, about 89% of them seen just once; the ten biggest clones take up over 1.1%. Here the sequenced sample was CD4+ or CD8+ T cells sorted from blood, taken in a trial of the OX40 agonist ivuxolimab. The receptors come from an adult with an advanced solid tumor such as melanoma, head and neck, liver or kidney cancer. CDR3s include the opening cysteine and the closing phenylalanine or tryptophan.

v_gene	CDR3aa
TRBV6-6	CASSYSGTSGRGEQFF
TRBV6-5	CASRLDRGRTGELFF
TRBV7-2	CASSPSRWYGYTF
TRBV7-9	CASSPGTAGTEAFF
TRBV30	CAWLYFLGYGEKLFF
TRBV19	CASIRSGTGDLNTEAFF
TRBV30	CAWSLRLNTEAFF
TRBV5-4	CASSLTGAEKLFF
TRBV5-1	CASSPFPQDYEQYF
TRBV29-1	CSVGDGQGARETQYF
TRBV28	CASVVDSNNYGYTF
TRBV4-1	CASSQDLSYEQFF
TRBV7-2	CASSSNGDTEAFF
TRBV28	CASSSRKGAARETQYF
TRBV27	CASSLSGTSTARWYF
TRBV7-2	CASRDRGWSNEKLFF
TRBV18	CASSTETGLNTGELFF
TRBV4-1	CASSPSLSGLSYGYTF
TRBV5-5	CASSFGDTPNYGYTF
TRBV5-1	CASTPGSTNYGYTF
TRBV29-1	CSVTTASGEKLFF
TRBV7-9	CASSRRQGLDGYTF
TRBV27	CASSLLGTRNTGELFF
TRBV9	CASSVASTYGYTF
TRBV28	CASSLPSYGYTF
TRBV30	CARGTSDTDTQYF
TRBV18	CASSPGQGETQYF
TRBV15	CATSRGGNYGYTF
TRBV7-2	CASSFRGGNTGELFF
TRBV11-2	CASSSRTSVNEQFF
TRBV7-9	CASSSRHQIYEQYF
TRBV5-8	CASSPTGVSPLHF
TRBV5-4	CASSYPGLNREYF
TRBV10-3	CAISRATNEKLFF
TRBV7-2	CASHRTGNYGYTF
TRBV27	CASGRGGTQYF
TRBV9	CASSVKSGGASYNEQFF
TRBV4-1	CASSQKRLVMNTEAFF
TRBV28	CASSLPTRDRGRGYGYTF
TRBV19	CASSIGFRGFSDTQYF
TRBV11-2	CASSRQGGYEQYF
TRBV6-5	CASSLRDPLNEQFF
TRBV11-2	CASSLSLSIPSPEAFF
TRBV2	CASGGLSGDTGELFF
TRBV6-5	CASRTPSGGTDTQYF
TRBV6-5	CASSTSSTGIGGYTF
TRBV28	CASSTSGITDTQYF
TRBV6-1	CASTAGGNNEKLFF
TRBV5-8	CASSLKDRVYGYTF
TRBV2	CASRAEPNTEAFF
TRBV19	CASRGGTSYEQYF
TRBV30	CAWSPTRDLYEQYF
TRBV5-1	CASSRGQGNTEAFF
TRBV30	CAWNRVGTEAFF
TRBV6-5	CASTRGDSGNTIYF
TRBV2	CASRETGREKLFF
TRBV15	CATSRQGKVQPQHF
TRBV15	CATSRDRGASQPQHF
TRBV19	CASIRAGADTQYF